This T cell receptor (beta chain) originates from a study of blood T cell repertoires in COVID-19. Study summary: Spain, Italy and the United States supplied samples that represented acute and convalescent COVID-19. From T cells, B-cell-depleted T cells, or PBMCs came the material, which was cDNA or gDNA.

Original methodology: It was from reference gene primer amplification that nucleated cell counts were estimated. Clones were sequenced by immunoSEQ multiplex PCR, and TCRdb holds only the in-frame ones, with some missing. V and J calls and clone size come straight from that table; D and trimming were deduced from the DNA. This repertoire shows some 66,000 clones, 75% to 80% found once; its top ten account for approximately 52%. The V gene's germline CDR1 is SGHTA and CDR2 FQGNSA. This CDR3 spans 14 amino acids. The V and J ends lost 0 bases and 5 bases respectively, with 10 bases between them. The chain links TRBV7-2 to TRBJ1-1, with D possibly matching TRBD1 (5 bases). The receptor was derived from a woman over 75 with acute or convalescent COVID-19. Sequencing was carried out using peripheral blood. CDR3 amino acids: CASSLAHGGTEAFF. DNA for the CDR3: TGTGCCAGCAGCTTAGCGCACGGGGGAACTGAAGCTTTCTTT.